The rows below give T cell receptor beta chains drawn from one sample of a study of B cell selection in AIRE deficiency. Generated by immunoSEQ multiplex PCR, the TCRdb table keeps only in-frame clones and is missing some. The repertoire holds about 26,000 clones, with about 90% as singletons. Sequencing input: CD4+CD25+ Tregs sorted from PBMCs. Every receptor here comes from a human donor in good health. Both conserved end residues are part of each CDR3. Fields, in order: CDR3 DNA, CDR3 protein, CDR3 length, D gene, clone size, V gene, J gene. The D gene is left open where the match is weak. Size tells how often a clone was seen (once, few, many) or the class of an expanded clone, and some rows leave it out.

TGTGCCAGCAGCCTGAGGTGGCCGAACACTGAAGCTTTCTTT,CASSLRWPNTEAFF,14,NA,NA,TRBV2,TRBJ1-1
TGTGCCAGCTCACCACGCACAACTAATGAAAAACTGTTTTTT,CASSPRTTNEKLFF,14,NA,few,TRBV18,TRBJ1-4
TGTGCCAGCAGCTTAGAGGCAGGGAAATCACCCCTCCACTTT,CASSLEAGKSPLHF,14,NA,NA,TRBV7-9,TRBJ1-6
TGTGCCAGTAGTATTGGGGGGCGTGGATACGAGCAGTACTTC,CASSIGGRGYEQYF,14,NA,NA,TRBV19,TRBJ2-7
TGCAGCGTTTTCGTGGACACCATATATTTT,CSVFVDTIYF,10,NA,NA,TRBV29-1,TRBJ1-3
TGTGCCACCAGCAGCCATTACGGCCCCTTAGCCAAAAACATTCAGTACTTC,CATSSHYGPLAKNIQYF,17,NA,NA,TRBV15,TRBJ2-4
TGTGCCAGCAGCCCGGACAGGGGGCTTTCACCCCTCCACTTT,CASSPDRGLSPLHF,14,TRBD1,few,TRBV7-6,TRBJ1-6
TGTGCCAGTAGTGGGGGGACGGGGCAAGAGACCCAGTACTTC,CASSGGTGQETQYF,14,NA,NA,TRBV19,TRBJ2-5
TGTGCCAGCAGCGCCGACAGGGCGTCCTCTGAGCTGTTTTTT,CASSADRASSELFF,14,TRBD1,NA,TRBV11-1,TRBJ2-2
TGTGCCAGCAGTAGCGGACAGTCGAAAGGGGAGCAGTACTTC,CASSSGQSKGEQYF,14,NA,NA,TRBV6-5,TRBJ2-7
TGTGCCAGCAGTCCAAGCGGTTCCTATGGCTACACCTTC,CASSPSGSYGYTF,13,NA,NA,TRBV7-6,TRBJ1-2
TGTGCCAGCAGCCCCTTGGGGGGGGAAGAGACCCAGTACTTC,CASSPLGGEETQYF,14,TRBD2,NA,TRBV6-5,TRBJ2-5
TGTGCCAGCAGCCGGATAAACAGCATTAACTATGGCTACACCTTC,CASSRINSINYGYTF,15,NA,NA,TRBV5-6,TRBJ1-2
TGCGCCAGCAGCTTGTCAGTAGGGGACACCGGGGAGCTGTTTTTT,CASSLSVGDTGELFF,15,NA,NA,TRBV5-1,TRBJ2-2
TGTGCCAGCAGCTTAACAGGTACAGGGGGCTACGAGCAGTACTTC,CASSLTGTGGYEQYF,15,TRBD1,NA,TRBV7-2,TRBJ2-7
TGTGCCAGCAGCCATGGACAGGGAAGACTGTTTTTT,CASSHGQGRLFF,12,TRBD1,NA,TRBV14,TRBJ1-4
TGCGCCAGCAGCTTGCGGGGACGGGGAGAGACCCAGTACTTC,CASSLRGRGETQYF,14,NA,NA,TRBV5-1,TRBJ2-5
TGCGCCAGCAGCTTGGGGACAGGGGCTTACGTTACCTATGGCTACACCTTC,CASSLGTGAYVTYGYTF,17,TRBD1,NA,TRBV5-1,TRBJ1-2
TGTGCCAGCAGTTTCCTGACCAACCCGGTAGGCGTCCTGACTTTC,CASSFLTNPVGVLTF,15,NA,once,TRBV6-5,TRBJ2-6
TGTGCCAGTAGTCCCATAAGGGGGTTCTCCCCCAACACCGGGGAGCTGTTTTTT,CASSPIRGFSPNTGELFF,18,NA,NA,TRBV19,TRBJ2-2
TGTGCCTGGAGTGTAGGGACAGGGTTCACCGGGGAGCTGTTTTTT,CAWSVGTGFTGELFF,15,TRBD1,NA,TRBV30,TRBJ2-2
TGTGCCAGCACCGCTGGACCCCTGACCTATGGCTACACCTTC,CASTAGPLTYGYTF,14,NA,NA,TRBV28,TRBJ1-2
TGTGCCAGCAGTCGGTCCCGGGACAGCTACGAGCAGTACTTC,CASSRSRDSYEQYF,14,TRBD1,NA,TRBV28,TRBJ2-7
TGTGCCAGCAGCCAAGGCGGGGGCCTGCCCCCCTACGAGCAGTACTTC,CASSQGGGLPPYEQYF,16,NA,NA,TRBV14,TRBJ2-7
TGTGCCAGCAGCTTCGGTCGAAACACTGAAGCTTTCTTT,CASSFGRNTEAFF,13,NA,NA,TRBV11-2,TRBJ1-1
TGCGCCAGCAGCTCCCAGAGAGGACAAGAGACCCAGTACTTC,CASSSQRGQETQYF,14,NA,NA,TRBV5-1,TRBJ2-5
TGTGCCAGCAGTTACGGGGGGGCTTTGAATTCACCCCTCCACTTT,CASSYGGALNSPLHF,15,NA,NA,TRBV6-5,TRBJ1-6
TGCAGCGTTGGGGACCGTGAAGCTTTCTTT,CSVGDREAFF,10,NA,NA,TRBV29-1,TRBJ1-1
TGTGCCATCAGTGCGAACAGGGGGTACAATGAGCAGTTCTTC,CAISANRGYNEQFF,14,TRBD1,NA,TRBV10-3,TRBJ2-1
TGCGCCAGCAGCTTGGGCACTGGGGGAGTGCCGGGCGAGCAGTACTTC,CASSLGTGGVPGEQYF,16,NA,NA,TRBV5-1,TRBJ2-7
TGTGCCACCAGCAGAGTCCGGCGGGGGATCTCCTACGAGCAGTACTTC,CATSRVRRGISYEQYF,16,TRBD2,NA,TRBV15,TRBJ2-7
TGTGCCACTACGAGGACAGGGGGCGCTGAGCAGTACTTC,CATTRTGGAEQYF,13,TRBD1,NA,TRBV6-6,TRBJ2-7
TGTGCCAGCAGCTTAGGTACAGGGACGTCTGGAAACACCATATATTTT,CASSLGTGTSGNTIYF,16,NA,NA,TRBV7-9,TRBJ1-3
TGTGCCAGCAGCCCCATGAGGGGGGCGTCCATCCAGGGGGAGCTGTTTTTT,CASSPMRGASIQGELFF,17,NA,NA,TRBV7-9,TRBJ2-2
TGCGCCAGCAGCCAGTTCAGCAGCTCGACTAGTAACTCCGCGCAGTTCTTC,CASSQFSSSTSNSAQFF,17,NA,NA,TRBV5-1,TRBJ2-1
TGTGCCAGCAGCTTGGTGCATATCCAAGAGACCCAGTACTTC,CASSLVHIQETQYF,14,NA,NA,TRBV5-5,TRBJ2-5
TGTGCCAGCAGCCAAACACGGAAAGCTTTCTTT,CASSQTRKAFF,11,NA,NA,TRBV7-9,TRBJ1-1
TGTGCCAGCAGCCAAGGCGCCTCCGGGGGTCTATACTATGGCTACACCTTC,CASSQGASGGLYYGYTF,17,NA,NA,TRBV14,TRBJ1-2
TGTGCCACCAGCAGAGACCGGACAGGGAGGACAGATACGCAGTATTTT,CATSRDRTGRTDTQYF,16,TRBD1,NA,TRBV15,TRBJ2-3
TGTGCCAGCAGCGCCGGACAGGGGGACTCCTACGAGCAGTACTTC,CASSAGQGDSYEQYF,15,TRBD1,NA,TRBV9,TRBJ2-7
TGTGCCAGCAGCTTTGCAACTAATGAAAAACTGTTTTTT,CASSFATNEKLFF,13,NA,NA,TRBV7-6,TRBJ1-4
TGTGCCACCGGGCCGGGCACAGATACGCAGTATTTT,CATGPGTDTQYF,12,NA,once,TRBV6-1,TRBJ2-3
TGTGCCAGCTCGCCAATCGACAGGGGGGCCTACGAGCAGTACTTC,CASSPIDRGAYEQYF,15,TRBD1,NA,TRBV13,TRBJ2-7
TGTGCCAGCAGGGAAGGAAACACCATATATTTT,CASREGNTIYF,11,NA,NA,TRBV2,TRBJ1-3
TGTGCCTGGAGCCACAACAGAGGCAAACTGTTTTTT,CAWSHNRGKLFF,12,NA,once,TRBV30,TRBJ1-4
TGTGCCAGCAGCTTGGGGCAGAGTAATGAAAAACTGTTTTTT,CASSLGQSNEKLFF,14,NA,NA,TRBV7-6,TRBJ1-4
TGTGCCAGCAGTTTCGGGACGGTGAGCTCTGGGGCCAACGTCCTGACTTTC,CASSFGTVSSGANVLTF,17,NA,NA,TRBV11-2,TRBJ2-6
TGTGCCAGCAGCACCCTAGTGGACGCTACCTTC,CASSTLVDATF,11,NA,NA,TRBV28,TRBJ1-2
TGCGCCAGCAGCCAAACCCCGGGACTAGCGGGGGTCTCAGATACGCAGTATTTT,CASSQTPGLAGVSDTQYF,18,TRBD2,NA,TRBV4-3,TRBJ2-3
TGTGCCAGCAGCCAATTAGGAGGAACTTGGCAGTACTTC,CASSQLGGTWQYF,13,NA,NA,TRBV14,TRBJ2-7
TGCGCCAGCAGCTTGGGGCAGGGGGCCCCTCAGCCCCAGCATTTT,CASSLGQGAPQPQHF,15,TRBD1,NA,TRBV5-1,TRBJ1-5
TGTGCCAGCAGTGAAGCGGTGTTAGGGGCCAACGTCCTGACTTTC,CASSEAVLGANVLTF,15,NA,NA,TRBV6-1,TRBJ2-6